This T cell receptor (beta chain) was recovered during a study of cytomegalovirus exposure and HLA in healthy donors (dated by TCRdb to 2015 to 2018). Context from the whole study: An earlier analysis of more than 550 of the donors reported about 260 Gb of sequence data and 95 million to 120 million unique TCR beta sequences obtained from some 170 million T cells. An early release that covered 640 HLA-typed donors contained approximately 300 gigabases of sequencing data and some 87 million unique TCR sequences. An earlier analysis of roughly 600 of the donors used high-throughput TCR beta sequencing to judge whether each TCR beta V gene segment behaved as functional or pseudogenic. Across under 500 genotyped donors of the cohort, an average of 235,054 unique TCR beta nucleotide sequences per donor were sequenced, and roughly a sixth of those sequences were non-productive. A later analysis re-analyzed previously published TCR beta repertoires from approximately 670 donors and added high-resolution HLA genotyping to study TCR occurrence patterns. In addition to the first cohort of roughly 670 subjects, a separate validation cohort of 130 or so different subjects was used. All discovery cohort repertoires had been generated on a single sequencing platform. Of the roughly 400 genotyped donors, 65% to 90% fell in the genetic ancestry cluster associated with self-reported Caucasian donors. The study aimed to test whether signatures of past pathogen exposure could be identified by cataloging public T cell receptors. Because of strong linkage in the cohort, roughly five DR-DQ haplotypes were treated as single units for association and clustering. Alongside the repertoire data, information on donor age, sex, ethnicity and CMV serostatus was compiled. The T cell repertoires of under 750 subjects were profiled by immunosequencing and related to cytomegalovirus serostatus. The number of donors typed differed by locus, with 629-630 for A, B, C, DRB1 and DQB1, around 500 for DQA1, about 610 for DPA1, and 450 to 480 for DPB1. Genome-wide SNP genotypes for about 65% of the roughly 700 donors were used in a later genetic analysis, which treated that subset as a discovery cohort. HLA typing covered class I and class II loci at four-digit resolution. The later analysis used no new phenotypic data to find candidate immune exposures, relying instead on TCR beta sequences and their occurrence across donors. The study combined high-throughput TCR immunosequencing, statistical association of individual TCRs with disease status, and machine learning to predict cytomegalovirus infection status.

General study outcomes and caveats: Strong co-occurrence of HLA alleles, especially DR and DQ, made assigning TCR associations to individual alleles difficult. Sequencing depth was assumed to be roughly uniform across donors in the presence/absence analyses, though that assumption may not hold. In vitro tests confirmed that a few of the cytomegalovirus-associated TCR beta chains recognize cytomegalovirus antigens. V-gene and J-gene trimming of TCR beta chains was associated with a missense DCLRE1C variant in a later genetic analysis, and the association was replicated in an independent cohort. A further reported finding was that TCR beta sequences accurately predicted the HLA-A and HLA-B alleles for most subjects in the first cohort. In a later analysis, most CMV-associated TCR beta chains were found to appear HLA-restricted, with HLA associations seemingly driven largely by CMV exposure. According to a later genetic analysis, donors in an Asian-associated ancestry cluster had fewer N-insertions in productive TCRs than the approximately 650-donor mean. Because HLA typing was unavailable for some donors at each locus, only the typed subset was used in association tests. Over 15 rarely observed V segments, including chromosome 9 orphons, were excluded from the earlier analysis of several hundred of the donors because counts were too low. A group of highly shared sequence variants was considered likely to be a technical artifact of the sequencing pipeline. A later analysis associated about 16,000 TCR beta sequences with specific HLA alleles at a false discovery rate of 0.05. Broadly in line with IMGT annotations, most TCR beta V segments showed up in productive rearrangements about 87% or about 30% of the time in an earlier analysis of around 550 of the donors. A later analysis found that HLA-associated TCR beta chains were more clonally expanded and had lower generation probabilities than equally common non-associated chains. The cohort was sequenced for TCR beta chains only, and without alpha or paired-chain data the features that could be detected were limited. In a later analysis, TCR association rates were found to vary across HLA loci, with the most associated TCRs seen for DRB1 alleles and the fewest for HLA-C alleles. Several of the top co-occurrence clusters appeared to be linked to parvovirus B19, influenza, CMV and Epstein-Barr virus, according to a later analysis. The study gave a list of about 150 TCR beta chains associated with cytomegalovirus. Some IMGT-functional V segments, including TRBV6-2 and TRBV6-3, could not be told apart with the 87-base-pair reads, so those segments were excluded. Correlated functional status among segregating V segments might reflect linkage disequilibrium, but an unknown experimental factor could not be ruled out. The only immune exposure information available for the cohort was CMV serostatus. The classifier was reported to diagnose cytomegalovirus status with high specificity and sensitivity in both the original and validation cohorts. Across donors, most TCR sequences were observed very rarely, whereas some public TCRs were present in many individuals. The authors suggested that the approach could potentially be extended to other disease states and immunological phenotypes.

The library was obtained by the immunoSEQ multiplex PCR assay. For the multiplex PCR, a mixture combining 60 forward primers for TCR Vbeta segments and 13 reverse primers for TCR Jbeta segments was used. Amplification of the CDR3 region of rearranged TCR beta genes was performed with a multiplex PCR assay on genomic DNA. Amplified TCR beta libraries were sequenced as 87-base-pair reads on the Illumina HiSeq System. In the source study's methods: Across the roughly 670 repertoires, a later analysis counted roughly 84 million unique TCR beta chains, about 10 million of which were shared by at least two donors. A nearest-neighbor algorithm error-corrected the raw reads and collapsed the reads into unique sequences, merging closely related sequences to remove PCR and sequencing errors. To assign V, D and J gene segments, CDR3 sequences were aligned to IMGT reference sequences. For a sequence to be retained, a match of at least six nucleotides to both a V gene segment and a J gene segment was required. Rearrangements were classified as productive when the CDR3 lacked stop codons and remained in frame with V and J, and all other rearrangements were classified as non-productive. Following IMGT convention, CDR3 was defined as the stretch from the second conserved V-encoded cysteine to the conserved J-encoded phenylalanine. The earlier analysis of about 640 of the donors excluded any sequence lacking an unambiguous match to a single V gene segment. An earlier analysis of 500 to 600 of the donors classified V segments as functional when productive rearrangements were above 56.7% and as segregating when the standard deviation between donors was above 5%. A statistical classification framework was developed to diagnose cytomegalovirus status using the catalog of TCR beta chain sequences. A later analysis assigned V and J genes by comparing TCR nucleotide sequences with IMGT/GENE-DB human TR gene sequences. The TCRdist pipeline was used in a later analysis to assign CDR3 sequences and most-parsimonious VDJ recombination scenarios. In a later analysis, every TCR beta chain was defined by the combination of its CDR3 amino acid sequence and its V-gene family, and reads without a unique V-gene family were dropped. As a way to deal with suspected cross-contamination and a sequencing artifact, a later analysis dropped 640 or so nucleotide sequences that were highly shared and had low generation probability. For each public chain, a later analysis derived a clonal expansion index from normalized ranks of inferred template counts within each repertoire. In a later analysis, generation probabilities were computed with a VDJ recombination model fitted to out-of-frame rearrangements, and the resulting probabilities were checked against IGoR. Hypergeometric tests were used in a later analysis to score TCR-TCR, TCR-HLA and TCR-CMV co-occurrence, with a repertoire-size bias correction applied to the TCR pairs. A later analysis estimated false discovery rates by permuting HLA or CMV assignments 20 times. A later analysis grouped co-occurring TCRs with DBSCAN, adding TCRdist sequence similarity when clustering within HLA-allele-positive subsets. Co-occurrence clustering excluded repertoires with fewer than 30,000 or more than 120,000 public chains, plus five with anomalous nucleotide sharing. Here the immuneACCESS table is served through TCRdb, limited to in-frame sequences with V and J called. Missing clones are a known gap in these copies; in checked studies unresolved V genes cover under half, and the rest lacks a known reason. The DNA gave D and trimming, while V, J and clone size come from that table. The sample table shows just under 95,000 clones, and around four fifths are seen once. The ten largest make up 5.5% to 6.5% of the sample.

Notes on this clone: This clone's antigen is unknown. Base qualities are not provided; no much larger clone lies one nucleotide away.

The cohort was made up of hundreds of healthy bone marrow donors. At the time of sampling, every cohort member was nominally healthy, though immune exposures that went unrecorded were likely present. The donor tested CMV seropositive, placing the donor among the approximately 290 seropositive members of the cohort. Each donor provided a peripheral blood sample, and peripheral blood mononuclear cells were used for TCR beta sequencing. The Qiagen DNeasy Blood Extraction Kit was used to extract genomic DNA from the blood cell samples. Looking up the germline V gene (reference sequence) yields CDR1 WNHNN and CDR2 SYGVQD. From V the trimming removes 3 bases and from J it removes 7 bases, while the gene matches leave 5 bases of the junction unaccounted for. The CDR3, from cysteine to phenylalanine, totals 15 residues. CDR3 DNA is the only sequence kept; it has 45 bases, read in frame from the first base.

Recombination joined TRBV10-1 with TRBJ2-1, and 11 junction bases match TRBD2. This TCR came from a woman between 18 and 29 years old in good health and CMV-seropositive. Material: PBMCs. The CDR3 region has the sequence CASSDVTSGVNEQFF. The DNA sequence is given as TGCGCCAGCAGTGATGTGACTAGCGGGGTAAATGAGCAGTTCTTC.